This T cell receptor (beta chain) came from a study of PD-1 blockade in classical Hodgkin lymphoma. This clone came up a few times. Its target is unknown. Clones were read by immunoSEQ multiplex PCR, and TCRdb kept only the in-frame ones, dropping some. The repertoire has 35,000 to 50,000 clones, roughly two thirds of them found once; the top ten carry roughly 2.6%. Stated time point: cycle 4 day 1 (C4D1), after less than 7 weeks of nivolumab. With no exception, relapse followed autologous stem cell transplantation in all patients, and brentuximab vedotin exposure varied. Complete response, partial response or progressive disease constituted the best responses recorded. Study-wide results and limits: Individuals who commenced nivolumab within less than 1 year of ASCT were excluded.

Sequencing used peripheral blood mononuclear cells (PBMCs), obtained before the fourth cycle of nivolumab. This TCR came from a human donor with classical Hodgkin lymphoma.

CDR3 DNA sequence: TGTGCCAGCAGTCCTGGGGGCGCTTTCCCTAACTATGGCTACACCTTC. Its translation: CASSPGGAFPNYGYTF. The rearrangement uses TRBV27 and TRBJ1-2, with a tentative D call TRBD1 (6 bases). The CDR3 consists of 16 residues. CDR1 and CDR2 (germline): MNHEY, SMNVEV (reference sequence). V was pared by 5 bases and J by 0 bases, with 16 bases between.